The clone carrying this T cell receptor (beta chain) showed up just once. Its antigen is still unknown. The data stem from a study of T cell responses to AZD1222 COVID-19 vaccine. Study-level findings and limits: Repertoires were sampled only after the peak T cell response. In the spike-specific TCR repertoire, nearly half reportedly target unmutated variant regions. At 160-218 and 743-854, vaccine-associated CD4 TCRs were dominant, and they spanned spike. It should be noted that donors were predominantly white British and more often female, and clonal diversity was possibly underestimated.

Looked up from germline, CDR1 is LNHDA and CDR2 is SQIVND (reference sequence). CDR3 length: 17 amino acids. The germline V and J ends were trimmed by 4 bases and 1 base, with 17 bases remaining between them. The protocol was immunoSEQ multiplex PCR, while the TCRdb copy is restricted to in-frame clones and leaves out a portion. The sample has some 120,000 clones; 75% to 95% are singletons. The chain joins TRBV19 to TRBJ2-1; tentative D call: TRBD2 (6 bases). Source: peripheral blood, taken 28 days after the second dose of the MenACWY control vaccine. The sequence came from an adult who received the MenACWY meningococcal vaccine as a control. CDR3: CASSRGWGGTSYNEQFF. The CDR3 DNA is TGTGCCAGTAGTAGGGGCTGGGGCGGGACTTCCTACAATGAGCAGTTCTTC.